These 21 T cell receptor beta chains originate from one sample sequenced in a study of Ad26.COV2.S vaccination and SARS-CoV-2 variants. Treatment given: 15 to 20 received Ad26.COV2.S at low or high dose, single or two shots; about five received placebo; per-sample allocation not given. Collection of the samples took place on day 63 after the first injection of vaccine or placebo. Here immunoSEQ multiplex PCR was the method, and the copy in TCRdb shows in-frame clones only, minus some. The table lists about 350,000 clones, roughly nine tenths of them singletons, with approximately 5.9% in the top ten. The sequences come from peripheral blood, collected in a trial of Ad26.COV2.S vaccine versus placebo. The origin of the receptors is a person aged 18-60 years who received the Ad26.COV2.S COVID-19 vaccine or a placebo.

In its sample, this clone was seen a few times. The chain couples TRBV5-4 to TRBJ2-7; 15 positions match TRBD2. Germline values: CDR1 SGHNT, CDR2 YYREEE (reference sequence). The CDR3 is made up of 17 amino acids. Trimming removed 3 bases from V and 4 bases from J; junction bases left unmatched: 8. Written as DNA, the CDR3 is TGTGCCAGCAGCTCCGGGACTAGCGGGAGGTGGGGTTACGAGCAGTACTTC. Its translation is CASSSGTSGRWGYEQYF.

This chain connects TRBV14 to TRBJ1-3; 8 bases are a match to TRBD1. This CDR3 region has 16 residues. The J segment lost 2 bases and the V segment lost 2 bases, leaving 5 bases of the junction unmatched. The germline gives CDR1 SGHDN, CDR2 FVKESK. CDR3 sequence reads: CASSQTRTGTGNTIYF. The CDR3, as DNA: TGTGCCAGCAGCCAAACCAGGACAGGGACTGGAAACACCATATATTTT.

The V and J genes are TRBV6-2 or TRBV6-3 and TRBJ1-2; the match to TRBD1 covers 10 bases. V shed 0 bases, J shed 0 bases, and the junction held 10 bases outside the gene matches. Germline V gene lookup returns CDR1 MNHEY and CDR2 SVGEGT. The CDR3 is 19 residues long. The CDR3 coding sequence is TGTGCCAGCAGTTACTCGGAACGGGGACAGGGGAACCCTAACTATGGCTACACCTTC. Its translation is CASSYSERGQGNPNYGYTF.

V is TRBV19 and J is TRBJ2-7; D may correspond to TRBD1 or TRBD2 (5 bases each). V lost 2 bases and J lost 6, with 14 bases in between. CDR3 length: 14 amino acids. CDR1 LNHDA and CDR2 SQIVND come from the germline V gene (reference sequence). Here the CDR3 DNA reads TGTGCCAGTAGTATACTAAGCGAGAGGGGCGAGCAGTACTTC. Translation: CASSILSERGEQYF.

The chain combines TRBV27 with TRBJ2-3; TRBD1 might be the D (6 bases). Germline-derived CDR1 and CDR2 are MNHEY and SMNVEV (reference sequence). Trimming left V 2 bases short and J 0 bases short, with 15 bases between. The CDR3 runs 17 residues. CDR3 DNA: TGTGCCAGCAGTTTAACGGGACATCCTTTTAGCACAGATACGCAGTATTTT. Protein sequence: CASSLTGHPFSTDTQYF.

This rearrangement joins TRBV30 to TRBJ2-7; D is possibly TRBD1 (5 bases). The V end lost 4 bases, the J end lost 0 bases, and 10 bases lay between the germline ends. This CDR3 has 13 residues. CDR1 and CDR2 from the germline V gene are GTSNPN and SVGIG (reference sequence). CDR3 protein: CAWTGPSSYEQYF. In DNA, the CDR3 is TGTGCCTGGACAGGGCCAAGCTCCTACGAGCAGTACTTC.

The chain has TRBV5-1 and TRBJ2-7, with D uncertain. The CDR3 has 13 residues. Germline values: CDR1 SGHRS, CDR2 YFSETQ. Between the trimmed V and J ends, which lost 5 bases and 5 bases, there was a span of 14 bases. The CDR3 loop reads CASSQRERDEQYF. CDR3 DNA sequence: TGCGCCAGCAGTCAACGAGAAAGGGACGAGCAGTACTTC.

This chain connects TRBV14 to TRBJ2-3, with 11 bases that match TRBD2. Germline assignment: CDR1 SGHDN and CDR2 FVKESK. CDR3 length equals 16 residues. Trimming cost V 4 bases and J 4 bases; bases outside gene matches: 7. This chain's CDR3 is CASSPRLAGSSDTQYF. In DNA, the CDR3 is TGTGCCAGCAGCCCTAGACTAGCGGGGTCTTCAGATACGCAGTATTTT.

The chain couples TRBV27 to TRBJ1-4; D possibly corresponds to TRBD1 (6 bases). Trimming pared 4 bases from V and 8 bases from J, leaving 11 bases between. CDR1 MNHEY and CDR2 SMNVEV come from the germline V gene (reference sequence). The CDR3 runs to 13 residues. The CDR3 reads CASSYGGAEKLFF. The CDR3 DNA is TGTGCCAGCAGTTACGGGGGCGCAGAAAAACTGTTTTTT.

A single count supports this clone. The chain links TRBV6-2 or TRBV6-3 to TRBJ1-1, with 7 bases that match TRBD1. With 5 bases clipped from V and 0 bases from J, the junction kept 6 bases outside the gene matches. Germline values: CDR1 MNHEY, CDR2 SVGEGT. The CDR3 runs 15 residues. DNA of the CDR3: TGTGCCAGCAGTCAGTCCGGACAGGTGAACACTGAAGCTTTCTTT. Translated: CASSQSGQVNTEAFF.

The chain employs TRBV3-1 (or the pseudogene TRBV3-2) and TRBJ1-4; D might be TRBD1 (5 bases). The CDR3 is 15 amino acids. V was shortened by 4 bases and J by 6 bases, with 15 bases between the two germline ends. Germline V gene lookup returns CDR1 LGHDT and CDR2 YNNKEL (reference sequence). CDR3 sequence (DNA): TGTGCCAGCAGCCCCTGGGACGGGGCACATGAAAAACTGTTTTTT. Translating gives CASSPWDGAHEKLFF.

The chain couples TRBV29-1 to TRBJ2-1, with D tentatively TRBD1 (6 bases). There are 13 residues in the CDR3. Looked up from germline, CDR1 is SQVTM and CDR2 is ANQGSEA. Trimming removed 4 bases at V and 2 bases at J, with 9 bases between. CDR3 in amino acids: CSVAQGAYNEQFF. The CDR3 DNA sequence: TGCAGCGTTGCACAGGGAGCCTACAATGAGCAGTTCTTC.

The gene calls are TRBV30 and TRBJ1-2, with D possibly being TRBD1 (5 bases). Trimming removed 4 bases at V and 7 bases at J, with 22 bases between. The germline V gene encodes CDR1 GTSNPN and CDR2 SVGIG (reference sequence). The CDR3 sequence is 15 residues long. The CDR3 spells CAWNQARTLRTGYTF. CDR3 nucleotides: TGTGCCTGGAACCAGGCAAGGACACTGAGGACTGGCTACACCTTC. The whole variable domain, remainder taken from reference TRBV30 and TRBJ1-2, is SQTIHQWPATLVQPVGSPLSLECTVEGTSNPNLYWYRQAAGRGLQLLFYSVGIGQISSEVPQNLSASRPQDRQFILSSKKLLLSDSGFYLCAWNQARTLRTGYTFGSGTRLTVV.

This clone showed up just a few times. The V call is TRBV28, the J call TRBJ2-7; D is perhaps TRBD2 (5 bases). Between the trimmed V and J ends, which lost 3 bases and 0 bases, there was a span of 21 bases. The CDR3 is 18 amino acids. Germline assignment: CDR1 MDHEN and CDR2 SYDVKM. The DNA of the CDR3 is TGTGCCAGCAGTTTCGCCCCTATCTTTAGTAGCGCCTCCTACGAGCAGTACTTC. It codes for CASSFAPIFSSASYEQYF.

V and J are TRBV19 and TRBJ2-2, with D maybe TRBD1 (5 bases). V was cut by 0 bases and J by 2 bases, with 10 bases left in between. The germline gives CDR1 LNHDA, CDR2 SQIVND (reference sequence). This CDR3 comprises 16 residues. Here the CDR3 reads CASSIDGRGNTGELFF. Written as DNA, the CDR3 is TGTGCCAGTAGTATAGATGGAAGGGGAAACACCGGGGAGCTGTTTTTT.

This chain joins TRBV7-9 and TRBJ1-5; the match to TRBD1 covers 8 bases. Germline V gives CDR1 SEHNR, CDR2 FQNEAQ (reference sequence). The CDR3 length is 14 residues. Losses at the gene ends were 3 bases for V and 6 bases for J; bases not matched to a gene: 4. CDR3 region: CASSLAGGIQPQHF. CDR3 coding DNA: TGTGCCAGCAGCTTGGCAGGGGGCATTCAGCCCCAGCATTTT.

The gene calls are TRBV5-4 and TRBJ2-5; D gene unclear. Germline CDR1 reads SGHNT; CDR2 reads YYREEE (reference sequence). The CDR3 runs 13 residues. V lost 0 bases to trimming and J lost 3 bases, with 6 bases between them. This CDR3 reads CASSLVPEETQYF. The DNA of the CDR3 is TGTGCCAGCAGCTTGGTCCCGGAAGAGACCCAGTACTTC.

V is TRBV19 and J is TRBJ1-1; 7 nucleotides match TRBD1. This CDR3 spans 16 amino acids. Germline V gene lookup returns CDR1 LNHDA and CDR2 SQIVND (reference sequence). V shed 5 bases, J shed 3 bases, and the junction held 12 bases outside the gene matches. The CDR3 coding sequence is TGTGCCAGTAGTTTTCTCCCAGGAACAGGGGACACTGAAGCTTTCTTT. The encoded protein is CASSFLPGTGDTEAFF.

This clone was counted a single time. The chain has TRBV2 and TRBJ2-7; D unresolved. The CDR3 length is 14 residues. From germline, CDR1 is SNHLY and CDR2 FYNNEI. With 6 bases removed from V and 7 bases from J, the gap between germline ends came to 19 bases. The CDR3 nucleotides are TGTGCCAGCAGCACCCCAACTACGGTGGATGAGCAGTACTTC. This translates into CASSTPTTVDEQYF.

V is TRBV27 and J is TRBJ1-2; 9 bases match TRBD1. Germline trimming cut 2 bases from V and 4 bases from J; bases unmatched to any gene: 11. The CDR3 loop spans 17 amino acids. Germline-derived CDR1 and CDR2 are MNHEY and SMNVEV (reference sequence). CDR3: CASSLKGQGRQIYGYTF. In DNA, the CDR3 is TGTGCCAGCAGTTTAAAGGGACAGGGTAGACAAATCTATGGCTACACCTTC.

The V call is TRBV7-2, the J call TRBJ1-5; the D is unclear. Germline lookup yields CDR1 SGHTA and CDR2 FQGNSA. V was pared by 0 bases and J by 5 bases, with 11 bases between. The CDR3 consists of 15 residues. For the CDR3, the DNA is TGTGCCAGCAGCTTAGCGCGGCAAGCCGATCAGCCCCAGCATTTT. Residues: CASSLARQADQPQHF.